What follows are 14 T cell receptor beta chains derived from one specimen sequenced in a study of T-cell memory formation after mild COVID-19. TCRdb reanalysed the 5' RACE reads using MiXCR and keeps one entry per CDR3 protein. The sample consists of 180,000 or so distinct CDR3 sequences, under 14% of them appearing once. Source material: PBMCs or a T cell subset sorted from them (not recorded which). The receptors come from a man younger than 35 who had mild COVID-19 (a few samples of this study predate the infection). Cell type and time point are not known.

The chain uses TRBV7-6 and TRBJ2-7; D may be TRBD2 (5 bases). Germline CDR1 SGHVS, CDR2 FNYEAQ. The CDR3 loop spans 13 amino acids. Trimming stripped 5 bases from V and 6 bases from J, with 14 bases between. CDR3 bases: TGTGCCAGCAGCGGACCGGGATCACCCGAGCAGTACTTC. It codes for CASSGPGSPEQYF.

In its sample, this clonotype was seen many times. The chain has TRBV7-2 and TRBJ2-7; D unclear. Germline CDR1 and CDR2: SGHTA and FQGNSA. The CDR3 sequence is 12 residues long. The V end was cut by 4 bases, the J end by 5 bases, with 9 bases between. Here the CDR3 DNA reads TGTGCCAGCAGCTCCGGGTTTGACGAGCAGTACTTC. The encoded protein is CASSSGFDEQYF.

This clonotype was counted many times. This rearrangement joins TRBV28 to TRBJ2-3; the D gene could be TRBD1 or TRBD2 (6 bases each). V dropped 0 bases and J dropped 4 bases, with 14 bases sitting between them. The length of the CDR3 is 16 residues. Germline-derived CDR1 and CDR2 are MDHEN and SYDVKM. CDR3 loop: CASSLWRGSGADTQYF. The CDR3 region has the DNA TGTGCCAGCAGTTTATGGAGGGGGTCGGGGGCAGATACGCAGTATTTT.

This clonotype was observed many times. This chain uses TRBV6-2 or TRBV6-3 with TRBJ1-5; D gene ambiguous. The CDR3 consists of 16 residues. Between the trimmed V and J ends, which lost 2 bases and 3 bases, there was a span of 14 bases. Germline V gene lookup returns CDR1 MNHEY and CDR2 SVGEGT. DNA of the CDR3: TGTGCCAGCAGTTACCGCCCATCCAGCAACAATCAGCCCCAGCATTTT. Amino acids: CASSYRPSSNNQPQHF.

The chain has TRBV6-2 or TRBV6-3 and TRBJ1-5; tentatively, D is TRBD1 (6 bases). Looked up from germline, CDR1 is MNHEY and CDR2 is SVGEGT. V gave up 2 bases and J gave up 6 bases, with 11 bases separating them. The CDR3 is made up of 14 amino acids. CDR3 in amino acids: CASSYGGAGQPQHF. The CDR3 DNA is TGTGCCAGCAGTTACGGGGGGGCTGGTCAGCCCCAGCATTTT.

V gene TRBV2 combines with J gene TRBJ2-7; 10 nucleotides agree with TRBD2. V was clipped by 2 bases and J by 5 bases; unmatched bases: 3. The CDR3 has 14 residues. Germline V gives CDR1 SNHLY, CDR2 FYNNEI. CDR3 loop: CASSEWTSGNEQYF. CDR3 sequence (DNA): TGTGCCAGCAGTGAATGGACTAGCGGAAACGAGCAGTACTTC.

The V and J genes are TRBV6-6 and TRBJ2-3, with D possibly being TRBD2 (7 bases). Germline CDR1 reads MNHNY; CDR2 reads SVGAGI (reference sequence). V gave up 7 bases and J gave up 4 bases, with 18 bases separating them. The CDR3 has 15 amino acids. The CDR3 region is CASNPEGGPADTQYF. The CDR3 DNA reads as TGTGCCAGCAATCCAGAGGGGGGGCCAGCAGATACGCAGTATTTT.

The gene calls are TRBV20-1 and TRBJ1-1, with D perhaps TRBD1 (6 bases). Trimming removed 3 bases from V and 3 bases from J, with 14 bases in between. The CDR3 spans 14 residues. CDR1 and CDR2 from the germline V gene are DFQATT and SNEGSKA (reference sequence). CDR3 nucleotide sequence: TGCAGTGCTAGCGCAGGGACACCCTACACTGAAGCTTTCTTT. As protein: CSASAGTPYTEAFF.

The CDR3 nucleotides are TGTGCCAGCGTCCTGGGGAAGGCGCAGTATTTT. Translating it yields CASVLGKAQYF. The chain carries TRBV2 and TRBJ2-3; no definite D call. The length of the CDR3 is 11 residues. Germline values: CDR1 SNHLY, CDR2 FYNNEI. V was trimmed by 8 bases and J by 10 bases, leaving 13 bases between them.

CDR3 in DNA: TGTGCCATCAGTGAACTAGCGGGGACCAACACCGGGGAGCTGTTTTTT. Amino acids: CAISELAGTNTGELFF. The chain carries TRBV10-3 and TRBJ2-2; 10 positions agree with TRBD2. The V and J ends lost 3 bases and 2 bases, in that order; junction bases with no gene match: 3. The germline V gene has CDR1 ENHRY and CDR2 SYGVKD. The CDR3 is 16 residues long.

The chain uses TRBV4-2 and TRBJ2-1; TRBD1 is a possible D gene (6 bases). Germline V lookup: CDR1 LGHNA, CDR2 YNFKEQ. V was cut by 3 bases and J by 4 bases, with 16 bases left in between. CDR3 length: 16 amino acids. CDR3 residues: CASSQGAGAQYNEQFF. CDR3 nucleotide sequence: TGTGCCAGCAGCCAGGGGGCAGGGGCGCAATACAATGAGCAGTTCTTC.

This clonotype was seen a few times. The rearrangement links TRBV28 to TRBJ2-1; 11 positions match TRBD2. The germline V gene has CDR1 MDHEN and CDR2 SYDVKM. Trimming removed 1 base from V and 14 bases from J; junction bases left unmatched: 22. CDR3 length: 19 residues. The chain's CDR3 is CASSLLAGGPGIFTAFEFF. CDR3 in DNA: TGTGCCAGCAGTTTATTAGCGGGGGGGCCTGGTATTTTTACGGCATTTGAGTTCTTC.

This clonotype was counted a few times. Written as DNA, the CDR3 is TGCAGTGCCCCGGGACCCTACACAGATACGCAGTATTTT. The encoded protein is CSAPGPYTDTQYF. V usage is TRBV20-1 and J usage is TRBJ2-3, with D perhaps given as TRBD1 or TRBD2 (5 bases each). Trimming removed 6 bases at V and 2 bases at J, with 12 bases between. There are 13 residues in the CDR3. The germline CDR1 and CDR2 sequences are DFQATT and SNEGSKA (reference sequence).

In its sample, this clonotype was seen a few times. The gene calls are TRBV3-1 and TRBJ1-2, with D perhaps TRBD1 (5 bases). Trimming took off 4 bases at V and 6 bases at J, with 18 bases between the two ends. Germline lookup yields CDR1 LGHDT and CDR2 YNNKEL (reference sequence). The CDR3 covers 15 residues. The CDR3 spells CASSLRDSPLNGYTF. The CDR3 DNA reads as TGTGCCAGCAGCCTCCGGGACTCTCCTCTCAATGGCTACACCTTC.